This TCR beta chain was sequenced during a study of shared clonotypes between healthy human individuals. Original data processing: ImmunoSEQ output lacked quality scores and full-length reads, limiting matched filtering. Libraries were prepared by immunoSEQ multiplex PCR; TCRdb keeps only in-frame clonotypes and omits some of them. The DNA was the basis for D and trimming; V, J and clone size are from that table. The data contain some 1,100,000 clones, roughly 74% of them seen just once; the ten biggest clones take up 0.5% to 0.6%. Findings and limits, study-wide: Across subsets, estimated richness was generally greater for naive than for memory populations. In a few donors, around 5.5% of naive CD4 clonotypes appeared in common. Sampling included only blood; tissue repertoires likely differ.

Concerning this clone: Its antigen is currently unknown.

J lost 4 bases, V lost 0 bases, and 3 bases had no gene match. Germline CDR1 is SGHTA and CDR2 is FQGNSA. The CDR3 length is 15 residues. The sequence derives from a man aged 18 to 29 in good health. Some clones in this sample may be carry-over from other donors' samples. V is TRBV7-2 and J is TRBJ2-5; TRBD1 matches at 9 bases. The specimen was memory CD4+ T cells from PBMCs. Subset noted: CD45RA-negative fraction. The CDR3 spells CASSLAGTGSETQYF. Here the CDR3 DNA reads TGTGCCAGCAGCTTAGCTGGGACAGGGTCAGAGACCCAGTACTTC.